This record concerns one TCR beta chain sequence. Its antigen is undetermined. This entry belongs to a study of shared clonotypes between healthy human individuals. The wider study: The study enrolled a couple of women and three men aged 18 to 49. CD8 memory received one plate per donor, CD8 naive two, CD4 memory three and CD4 naive three. Study conclusions and caveats: When naive CD4 clonotypes were compared across four donors, approximately 5% were shared. Unshared clonotypes carried lower generation probabilities than those common to all four donors.

Profiled with immunoSEQ multiplex PCR; TCRdb holds only in-frame clones, not every one. The data show about 2,100,000 clones, with more than 85% seen just once and approximately 1.7% held by the top ten. In the naive CD8 group, cells lacked CD45RO and were positively selected for CCR7, so terminally differentiated effector memory CD45RA+ cells were left out. Trimming took off 0 bases at V and 4 bases at J, with 9 bases between the two ends. The CDR3 consists of 14 residues. Germline assignment: CDR1 MNHEY and CDR2 SVGAGI. Sequenced input: naive CD8+ T cells from PBMCs. This clonotype was sampled from a man younger than 35 in good health. Some clones in this sample may be carry-over from other donors' samples. The J gene is TRBJ1-2, the V gene TRBV6-5; weak D call: TRBD1 (6 bases). The CDR3 coding sequence is TGTGCCAGCAGTTACTCACAGGGAACCTATGGCTACACCTTC. Residues: CASSYSQGTYGYTF.